This TCR beta chain comes out of a study of immune cell composition in non-small cell lung cancer. Normal lung sampling was at least 3 cm from the tumour, as distant as possible. Germline V CDR1 and CDR2: LNHDA, SQIVND (reference sequence). The CDR3 contains 14 residues. The V and J ends lost 3 bases and 4 bases, in that order; junction bases with no gene match: 6. Clones were sequenced by immunoSEQ multiplex PCR, and TCRdb holds only the in-frame ones, with some missing. The sample includes 4,500 to 6,000 clones, just under 75% of them seen just once. The receptor was derived from a human donor with non-small cell lung cancer. J is TRBJ2-7 and V is TRBV19; 7 bases map to TRBD1. The sequenced sample was non-adjacent lung tissue. In DNA form, the CDR3 reads TGTGCCAGTAGTATGGGTGACAGGGAGTACGAGCAGTACTTC. Translation gives CASSMGDREYEQYF.